This TCR beta chain appears in the sequencing data of a study of blood T cell repertoires in COVID-19. As for the study in general: The study drew acute and convalescent COVID-19 samples from the United States, Italy and Spain. Nucleic acid was either cDNA or gDNA, and it came from T cells, B-cell-depleted T cells, or PBMCs.

The authors' processing: Nucleated cell counts were estimated from reference gene primer amplification. Sequencing used immunoSEQ multiplex PCR; TCRdb keeps in-frame clones, though not all of them. V and J calls and clone size follow that table, whereas D and trimming were derived from the DNA. The sample has roughly 220,000 clones; more than 80% are singletons. Seattle's cohort entered during active infection and was followed longitudinally. The germline V gene has CDR1 MNHNY and CDR2 SVGAGI (reference sequence). There are 15 residues in the CDR3. J lost 9 bases, V lost 7 bases, and 9 bases had no gene match.

Sequencing input: peripheral blood. The rearrangement joins TRBV6-6 to TRBJ1-6; 10 nucleotides match TRBD1. The source is a woman older than 75 with COVID-19, enrolled during active disease. The CDR3 region is CASTSRGTGASPLHF. In DNA, the CDR3 is TGTGCCAGCACCTCCAGGGGGACAGGGGCTTCACCCCTCCACTTT.